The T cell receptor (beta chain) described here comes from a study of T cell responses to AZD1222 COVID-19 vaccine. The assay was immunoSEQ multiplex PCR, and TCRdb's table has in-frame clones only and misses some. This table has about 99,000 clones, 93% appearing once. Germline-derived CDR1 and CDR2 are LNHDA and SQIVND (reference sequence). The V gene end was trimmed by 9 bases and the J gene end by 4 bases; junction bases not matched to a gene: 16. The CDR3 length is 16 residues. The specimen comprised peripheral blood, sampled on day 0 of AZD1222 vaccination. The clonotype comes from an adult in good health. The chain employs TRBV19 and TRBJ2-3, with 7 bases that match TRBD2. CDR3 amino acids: CARRGDGEGFSDTQYF. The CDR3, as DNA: TGTGCCAGAAGGGGTGATGGGGAGGGCTTTTCAGATACGCAGTATTTT.